A selection of T cell receptor beta chains follows, all from one sample in a study of high-grade serous ovarian cancer treatment subgroups. The repertoire was sequenced with immunoSEQ multiplex PCR; TCRdb's copy has only in-frame clones and lacks some. The sample lists approximately 4,000 clones; 69% were seen once. The material sequenced was tumor tissue. Receptors were obtained from a human donor with high-grade serous ovarian cancer. The CDR3 runs from the conserved cysteine through the conserved F or W. D genes are given only for firm matches. Clone size is not always given. Where it is, it says once, few, many or a class for expanded clones.

clone size	V gene	J gene	D gene	CDR3 protein	CDR3 DNA
.	TRBV5-1	TRBJ2-2	.	CASSFTGDGTGELFF	TGCGCCAGCAGCTTTACTGGGGATGGCACCGGGGAGCTGTTTTTT
few	TRBV7-9	TRBJ1-5	.	CASSILDQPQHF	TGTGCCAGCAGCATACTGGACCAGCCCCAGCATTTT
.	TRBV7-9	TRBJ2-1	TRBD1	CASSLMDRVTYNEQFF	TGTGCCAGCAGCTTAATGGACAGGGTCACCTACAATGAGCAGTTCTTC
.	TRBV7-9	TRBJ2-3	TRBD1	CASSPQGQGTDTQYF	TGTGCCAGCAGCCCGCAGGGACAGGGGACAGATACGCAGTATTTT
.	TRBV6-1	TRBJ2-7	.	CASSELKGPYEQYF	TGTGCCAGCAGTGAATTGAAGGGCCCCTACGAGCAGTACTTC
.	TRBV5-5	TRBJ2-5	.	CASSIGTGASVQETQYF	TGTGCCAGCAGCATCGGTACGGGGGCAAGCGTACAAGAGACCCAGTACTTC
.	TRBV6-6	TRBJ1-5	TRBD1	CASSSPTGVRNQPQHF	TGTGCCAGCAGTTCCCCCACAGGGGTTCGGAATCAGCCCCAGCATTTT
.	TRBV7-7	TRBJ1-1	.	CASSPPQLRAAFF	TGTGCCAGCAGCCCGCCCCAATTACGGGCCGCTTTCTTT
few	TRBV6-6	TRBJ2-5	TRBD1	CASSGDRAVEAQYF	TGTGCCAGCAGCGGGGACAGGGCCGTAGAGGCCCAGTACTTC
.	TRBV30	TRBJ2-5	TRBD2	CAWSVGAGGHETQYF	TGTGCCTGGAGTGTAGGAGCGGGGGGCCACGAGACCCAGTACTTC
.	TRBV6-5	TRBJ2-1	TRBD1	CASSPDRSYNEQFF	TGTGCCAGCAGCCCGGACAGGTCCTACAATGAGCAGTTCTTC
.	TRBV19	TRBJ2-7	TRBD2	CASTPGGEQYF	TGTGCCAGTACCCCCGGGGGGGAGCAGTACTTC
.	TRBV19	TRBJ1-4	.	CASSVRPATNEKLFF	TGTGCCAGTAGCGTTAGACCGGCAACTAATGAAAAACTGTTTTTT